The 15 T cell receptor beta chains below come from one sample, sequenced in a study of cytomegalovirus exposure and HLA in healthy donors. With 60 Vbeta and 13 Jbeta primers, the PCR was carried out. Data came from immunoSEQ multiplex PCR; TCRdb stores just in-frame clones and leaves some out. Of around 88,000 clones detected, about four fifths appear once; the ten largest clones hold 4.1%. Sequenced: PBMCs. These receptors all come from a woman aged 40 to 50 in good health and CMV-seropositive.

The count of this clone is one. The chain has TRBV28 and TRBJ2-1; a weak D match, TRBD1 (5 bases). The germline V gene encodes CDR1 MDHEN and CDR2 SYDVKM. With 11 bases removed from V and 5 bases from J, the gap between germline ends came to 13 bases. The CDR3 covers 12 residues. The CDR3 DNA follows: TGTGCCGCCAGCCAGGGCGACAATGAGCAGTTCTTC. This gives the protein CAASQGDNEQFF.

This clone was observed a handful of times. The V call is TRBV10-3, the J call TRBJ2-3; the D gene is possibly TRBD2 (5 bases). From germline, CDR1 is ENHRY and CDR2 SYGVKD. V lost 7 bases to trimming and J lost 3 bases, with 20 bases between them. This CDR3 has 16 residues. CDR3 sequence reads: CAINRGDGMATDTQYF. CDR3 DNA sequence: TGTGCCATCAATCGGGGAGACGGGATGGCGACAGATACGCAGTATTTT.

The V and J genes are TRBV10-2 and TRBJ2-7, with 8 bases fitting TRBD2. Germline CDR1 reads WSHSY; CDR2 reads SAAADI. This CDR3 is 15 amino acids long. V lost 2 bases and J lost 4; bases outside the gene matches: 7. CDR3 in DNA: TGCGCCAGCAGTGAGAGGTCTAGCGGGCGGTACGAGCAGTACTTC. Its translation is CASSERSSGRYEQYF.

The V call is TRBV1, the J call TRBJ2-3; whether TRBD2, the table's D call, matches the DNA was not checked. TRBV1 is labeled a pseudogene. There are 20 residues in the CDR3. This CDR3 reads CTSSQDQRTSGSRGPDTQYF. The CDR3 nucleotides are TGCACCAGCAGCCAAGATCAGCGGACTAGCGGGAGTCGAGGTCCAGATACGCAGTATTTT.

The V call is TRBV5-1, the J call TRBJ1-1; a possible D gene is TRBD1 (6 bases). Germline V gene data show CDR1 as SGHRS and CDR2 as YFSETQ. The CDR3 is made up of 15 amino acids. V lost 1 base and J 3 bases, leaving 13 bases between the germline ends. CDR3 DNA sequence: TGCGCCAGCAGCTTGCTGGACAGTTTCCACACTGAAGCTTTCTTT. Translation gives CASSLLDSFHTEAFF.

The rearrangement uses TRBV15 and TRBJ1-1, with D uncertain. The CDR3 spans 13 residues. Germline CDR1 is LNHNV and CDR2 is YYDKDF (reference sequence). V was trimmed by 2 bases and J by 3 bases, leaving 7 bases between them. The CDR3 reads CATSRKRDTEAFF. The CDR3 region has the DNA TGTGCCACCAGCAGAAAGAGAGACACTGAAGCTTTCTTT.

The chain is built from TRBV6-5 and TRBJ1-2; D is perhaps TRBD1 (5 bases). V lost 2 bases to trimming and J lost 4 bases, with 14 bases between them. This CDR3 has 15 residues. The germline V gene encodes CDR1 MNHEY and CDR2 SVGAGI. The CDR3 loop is CASSYGAGSGYGYTF. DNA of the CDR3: TGTGCCAGCAGTTACGGGGCAGGGTCTGGCTATGGCTACACCTTC.

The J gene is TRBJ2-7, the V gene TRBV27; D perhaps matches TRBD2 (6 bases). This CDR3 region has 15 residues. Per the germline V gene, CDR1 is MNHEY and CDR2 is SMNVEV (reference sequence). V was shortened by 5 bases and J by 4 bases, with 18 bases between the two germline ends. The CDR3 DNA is TGTGCCAGCAGTCGTCTAAAGGGGCTAGCGTACGAGCAGTACTTC. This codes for CASSRLKGLAYEQYF.

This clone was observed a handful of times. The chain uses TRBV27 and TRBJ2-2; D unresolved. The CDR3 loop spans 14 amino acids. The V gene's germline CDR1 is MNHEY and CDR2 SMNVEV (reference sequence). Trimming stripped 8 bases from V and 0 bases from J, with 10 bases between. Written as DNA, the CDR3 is TGTGCCAGCCTCCAGAGGCCGAACACCGGGGAGCTGTTTTTT. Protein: CASLQRPNTGELFF.

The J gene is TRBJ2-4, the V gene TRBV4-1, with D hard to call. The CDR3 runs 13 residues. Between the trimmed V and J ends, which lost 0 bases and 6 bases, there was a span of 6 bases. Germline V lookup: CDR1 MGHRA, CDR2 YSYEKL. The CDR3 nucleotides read TGCGCCAGCAGCCAAGATCACGGAAACATTCAGTACTTC. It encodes CASSQDHGNIQYF.

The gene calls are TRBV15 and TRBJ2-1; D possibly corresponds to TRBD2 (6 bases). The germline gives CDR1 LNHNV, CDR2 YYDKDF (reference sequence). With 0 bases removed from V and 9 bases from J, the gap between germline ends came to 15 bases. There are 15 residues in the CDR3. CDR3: CATSREGGLIGEQFF. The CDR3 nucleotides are TGTGCCACCAGCAGAGAAGGAGGGCTCATCGGTGAGCAGTTCTTC. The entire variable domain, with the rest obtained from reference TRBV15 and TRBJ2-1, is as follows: DAMVIQNPRYQVTQFGKPVTLSCSQTLNHNVMYWYQQKSSQAPKLLFHYYDKDFNNEADTPDNFQSRRPNTSFCFLDIRSPGLGDTAMYLCATSREGGLIGEQFFGPGTRLTVL.

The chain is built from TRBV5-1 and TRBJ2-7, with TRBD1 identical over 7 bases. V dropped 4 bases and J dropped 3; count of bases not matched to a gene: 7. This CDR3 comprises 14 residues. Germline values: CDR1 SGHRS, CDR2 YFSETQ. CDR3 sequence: CASSETGNGYEQYF. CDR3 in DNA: TGCGCCAGCAGCGAGACAGGGAATGGCTACGAGCAGTACTTC.

CDR3 region: CSVAGTRENYGYTF. Here the CDR3 DNA reads TGCAGCGTTGCCGGGACAAGAGAGAACTATGGCTACACCTTC. V is TRBV29-1 and J is TRBJ1-2; possible D gene TRBD1, 6 bases. Trimming shortened V by 4 bases and J by 2 bases, and 14 bases separated the two germline ends. The length of the CDR3 is 14 residues. Germline V gene lookup returns CDR1 SQVTM and CDR2 ANQGSEA.

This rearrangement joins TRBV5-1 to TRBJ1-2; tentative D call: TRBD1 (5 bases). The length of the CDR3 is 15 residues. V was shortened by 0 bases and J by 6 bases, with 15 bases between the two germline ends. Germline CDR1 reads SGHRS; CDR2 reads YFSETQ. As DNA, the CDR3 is TGCGCCAGCAGCTTGGTGGGCCAGGGCCCCGATGGCTACACCTTC. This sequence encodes CASSLVGQGPDGYTF.

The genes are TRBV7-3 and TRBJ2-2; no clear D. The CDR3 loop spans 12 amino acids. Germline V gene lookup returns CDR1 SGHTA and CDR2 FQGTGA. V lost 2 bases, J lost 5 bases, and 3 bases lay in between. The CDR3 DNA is TGTGCCAGCAGCTTATTAACCGGGGAGCTGTTTTTT. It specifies CASSLLTGELFF.